This TCR beta chain was identified during a study of T cells in localized non-small cell lung cancer. CDR1 SGDLS and CDR2 YYNGEE come from the germline V gene. V shed 5 bases and J shed 4 bases, with 12 bases lying between them. The CDR3 has 14 amino acids. Here immunoSEQ multiplex PCR was the method, and the copy in TCRdb shows in-frame clones only, minus some. The table has roughly 1,500 clones, around a third seen once; the top ten hold approximately 7.1%. This clone was observed a few times. The sample in question was lung tumor tissue, obtained before any cancer treatment. The rearrangement links TRBV9 to TRBJ2-2; D is perhaps TRBD1 (5 bases). The TCR originated in a female donor older than 55 with stage I lung adenocarcinoma. The CDR3 protein is CASRGEATTGELFF. In nucleotides, the CDR3 is TGTGCCAGCAGAGGGGAAGCTACCACCGGGGAGCTGTTTTTT.